The rows below give T cell receptor beta chains drawn from one sample of a study of human T cells and chemical hapten exposure. Via MiXCR, TCRdb re-called the RACE reads, giving one row per CDR3 protein. Of under 100,000 distinct CDR3 sequences listed, about 9% are singletons. The sequenced sample was whole blood, obtained in connection with sensitization to the hapten diphenylcyclopropenone (DPC). Every receptor here comes from a man aged 40-49 years with alopecia areata. Some clones in this sample may be carry-over from other donors' samples. The CDR3 runs from the conserved cysteine through the conserved F or W. Fields, in order: J gene, D gene, clone size, V gene, CDR3 protein, CDR3 DNA. A D gene is named only where the DNA matches it firmly. The size entry is marked missing in some rows and otherwise reads once, few, many or a size class.

TRBJ2-1 TRBD2 few TRBV11-2 CASSLVSSGGRYNEQFF TGTGCCAGCAGCTTAGTCTCATCGGGAGGGCGTTACAATGAGCAGTTCTTC
TRBJ2-6 NA many TRBV28 CASRAGANVLTF TGTGCCAGCAGGGCTGGGGCCAACGTCCTGACTTTC
TRBJ2-4 NA few TRBV14 CASNRDGPGSIQYF TGTGCCAGCAACAGGGACGGCCCCGGAAGCATTCAGTACTTC
TRBJ2-7 NA NA TRBV6-2/TRBV6-3 CASSLREFYEQYF TGTGCCAGCAGTTTAAGGGAGTTCTACGAGCAGTACTTC
TRBJ2-4 NA few TRBV27 CASSRTLGVAKNIQYF TGTGCCAGCAGTCGTACGCTTGGTGTAGCCAAAAACATTCAGTACTTC
TRBJ2-5 TRBD2 few TRBV30 CAWNPSGFQETQYF TGTGCCTGGAACCCTAGCGGCTTCCAAGAGACCCAGTACTTC
TRBJ1-5 TRBD1 few TRBV7-3 CASSVQGAEQPQHF TGTGCCAGCAGCGTACAGGGGGCAGAGCAGCCCCAGCATTTT
TRBJ2-7 NA few TRBV3-1 CASSQAGGSSYEQYF TGTGCCAGCAGCCAAGCTGGGGGCAGCTCCTACGAGCAGTACTTC
TRBJ2-5 NA many TRBV6-2/TRBV6-3 CASSPERAGGETQYF TGTGCCAGCAGTCCCGAACGAGCGGGCGGAGAGACCCAGTACTTC
TRBJ1-2 NA few TRBV19 CASSILYGYTF TGTGCCAGTAGTATTCTCTATGGCTACACCTTC
TRBJ2-1 NA NA TRBV7-2 CASSLGSGLGSYNEQFF TGTGCCAGCAGCTTAGGGTCCGGACTGGGCTCCTACAATGAGCAGTTCTTC
TRBJ2-1 TRBD2 NA TRBV6-1 CASRAAQGTRVQFF TGTGCCAGCAGGGCAGCGCAAGGGACTAGGGTCCAGTTCTTC
TRBJ1-2 NA NA TRBV28 CASSFREAYGYTF TGTGCCAGCAGTTTCAGAGAGGCCTATGGCTACACCTTC
TRBJ2-5 NA NA TRBV6-6 CASTPGTLRTQYF TGTGCCAGCACCCCGGGGACGCTACGGACCCAGTACTTC
TRBJ2-1 TRBD2 few TRBV4-3 CASSQASGTHNEQFF TGCGCCAGCAGCCAAGCTAGCGGGACCCACAATGAGCAGTTCTTC
TRBJ2-5 NA few TRBV6-2/TRBV6-3 CASSSDGTDRWTQYF TGTGCCAGCAGTTCTGACGGAACCGATAGGTGGACCCAGTACTTC
TRBJ2-2 TRBD2 few TRBV4-3 CASSPVPSGRASGGELFF TGCGCCAGCAGCCCCGTTCCTAGCGGGAGGGCCTCGGGCGGGGAGCTGTTTTTT
TRBJ1-4 TRBD1 many TRBV11-2 CASSFRGTGEGKLFF TGTGCCAGCAGCTTCCGCGGGACAGGGGAGGGAAAACTGTTTTTT
TRBJ1-5 NA many TRBV4-3 CASSQELGRPQHF TGTGCCAGCAGCCAAGAATTGGGTCGGCCCCAGCATTTT
TRBJ1-4 NA NA TRBV10-3 CAISESDTSNEKLFF TGTGCCATCAGTGAGTCGGATACGAGTAATGAAAAACTGTTTTTT
TRBJ2-5 TRBD2 few TRBV7-3 CASSLTFRAGGAETQYF TGTGCCAGCAGCTTAACGTTCCGAGCGGGAGGCGCAGAGACCCAGTACTTC
TRBJ2-5 TRBD1 NA TRBV24-1 CATRDDRDETQYF TGTGCCACCAGGGACGACAGGGATGAGACCCAGTACTTC
TRBJ1-1 NA many TRBV3-1 CASTLGGTVNTEAFF TGTGCCAGCACCCTGGGGGGTACGGTGAACACTGAAGCTTTCTTT
TRBJ1-4 NA many TRBV29-1 CSVAWAATNEKLFF TGCAGCGTTGCCTGGGCAGCAACTAATGAAAAACTGTTTTTT
TRBJ1-1 TRBD1 many TRBV6-6 CASSRDRDRTEAFF TGTGCCAGCAGCCGGGACAGGGATCGCACTGAAGCTTTCTTT
TRBJ2-7 TRBD1 once TRBV7-9 CASSLAGQGAEQYF TGTGCCAGCAGCTTAGCGGGACAGGGAGCCGAGCAGTACTTC
TRBJ2-7 NA many TRBV4-3 CASSQDAEGDYEQYF TGCGCCAGCAGCCAAGATGCGGAGGGAGACTACGAGCAGTACTTC
TRBJ2-2 TRBD1 many TRBV24-1 CATSEEPGQGYTGELFF TGTGCCACCAGTGAAGAACCGGGACAGGGATACACCGGGGAGCTGTTTTTT
TRBJ1-1 TRBD1 few TRBV7-2 CASSLKQGAKTEAFF TGTGCCAGCAGCTTGAAACAGGGGGCGAAAACTGAAGCTTTCTTT
TRBJ1-4 NA few TRBV14 CASSPRQDGEKLFF TGTGCCAGCAGCCCCCGACAGGACGGGGAAAAACTGTTTTTT
TRBJ2-3 NA few TRBV6-5 CASSSPGGVGADTQYF TGTGCCAGCAGTTCCCCCGGCGGGGTCGGGGCAGATACGCAGTATTTT
TRBJ2-2 NA NA TRBV5-1 CASSLWGQNTGELFF TGCGCCAGCAGCTTGTGGGGGCAGAACACCGGGGAGCTGTTTTTT
TRBJ2-7 TRBD2 NA TRBV14 CASSQVTGTSGSYEQYF TGTGCCAGCAGCCAAGTGACCGGGACTAGCGGCTCCTACGAGCAGTACTTC
TRBJ2-5 NA NA TRBV7-2 CASSLNRQETQYF TGTGCCAGCAGCTTAAACCGACAAGAGACCCAGTACTTC
TRBJ1-6 NA many TRBV28 CASSFGRQGSSPLHF TGTGCCAGCAGTTTCGGTCGGCAGGGGAGCTCACCCCTCCACTTT
TRBJ1-2 NA few TRBV6-6 CASSYHSQGKNYGYTF TGTGCCAGCAGTTACCATAGCCAGGGAAAAAACTATGGCTACACCTTC
TRBJ1-5 NA NA TRBV6-2/TRBV6-3 CASSYITDGAQHF TGTGCCAGCAGCTACATCACCGACGGGGCCCAGCATTTT
TRBJ2-7 NA NA TRBV7-9 CASSRPSTGPSYEQYF TGTGCCAGCAGCCGACCGTCGACAGGTCCCTCCTACGAGCAGTACTTC
TRBJ1-5 TRBD1 many TRBV7-2 CASSPTGVGEPQHF TGTGCCAGCAGCCCTACAGGGGTCGGGGAGCCCCAGCATTTT
TRBJ2-1 TRBD2 few TRBV28 CASSTSGRAYVVRNEQFF TGTGCCAGCAGTACTAGCGGGAGGGCCTATGTAGTCCGCAATGAGCAGTTCTTC
TRBJ2-3 TRBD2 many TRBV4-1 CASSQILRRGDTDTQYF TGCGCCAGCAGCCAAATTTTACGGCGGGGGGACACAGATACGCAGTATTTT
TRBJ2-5 TRBD2 few TRBV3-1 CASAPSGAVETQYF TGTGCCAGCGCGCCCAGCGGGGCCGTCGAGACCCAGTACTTC
TRBJ1-5 NA few TRBV4-2 CASSQGGLSQPQHF TGTGCCAGCAGCCAAGGGGGGTTGAGTCAGCCCCAGCATTTT
TRBJ2-2 NA many TRBV27 CASSVTQGTGELFF TGTGCCAGCAGTGTAACCCAGGGGACCGGGGAGCTGTTTTTT
TRBJ2-1 TRBD1 few TRBV7-2 CASSSGQGIYNEQFF TGTGCCAGCAGCTCCGGACAGGGGATCTACAATGAGCAGTTCTTC
TRBJ1-1 NA few TRBV6-5 CASNRGTEAFF TGTGCCAGCAATAGGGGTACTGAAGCTTTCTTT
TRBJ2-7 NA NA TRBV10-3 CAISVQGPLYEQYF TGTGCCATCAGCGTACAGGGACCCCTCTACGAGCAGTACTTC
TRBJ2-4 NA NA TRBV5-1 CASSGGLSAKNIQYF TGCGCCAGCAGCGGGGGCCTATCGGCCAAAAACATTCAGTACTTC
TRBJ2-7 TRBD1 many TRBV12-3/TRBV12-4 CASSRGTGASFGF TGTGCCAGCAGCCGTGGGACAGGGGCCTCTTTCGGCTTC
TRBJ1-1 TRBD1 NA TRBV28 CASEPRTGGIAEAFF TGTGCCAGCGAACCCCGGACAGGGGGCATAGCTGAAGCTTTCTTT
TRBJ1-3 NA many TRBV10-3 CAISAGQEFIGGNTIYF TGTGCCATCAGCGCAGGGCAGGAGTTCATCGGGGGAAACACCATATATTTT
TRBJ1-2 TRBD1 NA TRBV28 CASSQGAFHTYGYTF TGTGCCAGCAGCCAGGGGGCTTTTCACACCTATGGCTACACCTTC
TRBJ2-2 TRBD2 NA TRBV12-3/TRBV12-4 CASKLLAGDTGELFF TGTGCCAGCAAGCTACTAGCGGGAGACACCGGGGAGCTGTTTTTT
TRBJ1-1 NA few TRBV7-2 CASSLLWGGNTEAFF TGTGCCAGCAGCTTATTATGGGGCGGGAACACTGAAGCTTTCTTT
TRBJ2-1 TRBD2 NA TRBV5-1 CASSQLAGSSYNEQFF TGCGCCAGCAGCCAACTAGCGGGGAGCTCCTACAATGAGCAGTTCTTC
TRBJ1-3 TRBD1 many TRBV20-1 CSARDPNRGDTIYF TGCAGTGCTAGAGATCCGAACAGGGGGGACACCATATATTTT
TRBJ1-5 NA NA TRBV27 CASRFTGFNQPQHF TGTGCCAGCAGATTTACAGGGTTCAATCAGCCCCAGCATTTT
TRBJ1-5 NA few TRBV2 CASRSGTRGNQPQHF TGTGCCAGCAGGTCCGGGACCCGCGGCAATCAGCCCCAGCATTTT
TRBJ2-6 NA NA TRBV12-3/TRBV12-4 CASSLGVSGANVLTF TGTGCCAGCAGTTTGGGGGTTTCGGGGGCCAACGTCCTGACTTTC
TRBJ1-2 NA many TRBV12-3/TRBV12-4 CASSDRANYGYTF TGTGCCAGCAGCGACAGAGCTAACTATGGCTACACCTTC